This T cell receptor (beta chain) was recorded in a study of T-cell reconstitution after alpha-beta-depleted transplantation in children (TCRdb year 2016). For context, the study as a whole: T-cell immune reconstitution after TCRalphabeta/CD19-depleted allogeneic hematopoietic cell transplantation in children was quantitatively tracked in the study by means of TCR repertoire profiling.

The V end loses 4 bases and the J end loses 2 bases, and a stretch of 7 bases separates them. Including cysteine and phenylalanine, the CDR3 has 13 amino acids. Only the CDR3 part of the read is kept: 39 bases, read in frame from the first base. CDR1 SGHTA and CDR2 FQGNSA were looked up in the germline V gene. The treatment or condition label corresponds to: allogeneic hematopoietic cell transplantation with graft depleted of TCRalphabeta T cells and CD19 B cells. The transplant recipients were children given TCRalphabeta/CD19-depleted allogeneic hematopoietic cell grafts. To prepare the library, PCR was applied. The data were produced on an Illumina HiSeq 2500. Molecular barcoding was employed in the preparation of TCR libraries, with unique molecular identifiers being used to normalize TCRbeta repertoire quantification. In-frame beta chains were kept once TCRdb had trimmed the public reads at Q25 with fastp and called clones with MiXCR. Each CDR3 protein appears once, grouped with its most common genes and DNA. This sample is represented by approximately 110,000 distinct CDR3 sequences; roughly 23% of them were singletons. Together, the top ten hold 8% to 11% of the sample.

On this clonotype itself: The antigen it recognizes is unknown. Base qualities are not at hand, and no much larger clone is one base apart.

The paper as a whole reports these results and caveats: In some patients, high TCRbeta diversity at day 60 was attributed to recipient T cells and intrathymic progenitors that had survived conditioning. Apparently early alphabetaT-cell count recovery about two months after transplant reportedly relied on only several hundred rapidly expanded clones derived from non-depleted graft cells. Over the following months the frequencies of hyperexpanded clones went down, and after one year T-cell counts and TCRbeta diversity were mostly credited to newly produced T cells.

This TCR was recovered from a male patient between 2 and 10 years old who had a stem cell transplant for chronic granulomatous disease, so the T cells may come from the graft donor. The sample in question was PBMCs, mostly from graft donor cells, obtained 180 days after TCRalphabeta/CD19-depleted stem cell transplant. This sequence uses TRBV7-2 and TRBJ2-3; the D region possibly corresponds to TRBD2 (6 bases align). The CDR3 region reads CASSWGVTDTQYF. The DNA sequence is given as TGTGCCAGCAGCTGGGGGGTCACAGATACGCAGTATTTT.